Below are 19 T cell receptor beta chains sequenced from a single sample in a study of PD-L1 blockade in urothelial cancer (dated by TCRdb to about 2017). The library relied on the immunoSEQ multiplex PCR assay. TCRdb obtained this table from immuneACCESS and retained in-frame rearrangements with V and J assigned. These tables miss some clones; where compared with another copy, unresolved V genes account for less than half of the shortfall, and the remainder is unexplained. This sample gives about 82,000 clones in total; 82% of them show up just once. Over 7.5% of the sample is in the top ten clones. Material: PBMCs, obtained around atezolizumab (anti-PD-L1) treatment. The receptors were gathered from an older man with urothelial cancer.

The CDR3 DNA reads TGCGCCAGCAGCCCGCGACCGGGGAGCTCCTACGAGCAGTACTTC. Protein product: CASSPRPGSSYEQYF. The V call is TRBV5-1, the J call TRBJ2-7; a weak D match, TRBD2 (5 bases). Trimming left V 4 bases short and J 0 bases short, with 14 bases between. Looked up from germline, CDR1 is SGHRS and CDR2 is YFSETQ. The CDR3 contains 15 residues.

This clone turned up a few times. This chain links TRBV7-9 with TRBJ1-4; 7 bases agree with TRBD1. Trimming at V came to 5 bases and at J to 2 bases, leaving 8 bases not matched to a gene. The CDR3 length is 16 residues. Germline-derived CDR1 and CDR2 are SEHNR and FQNEAQ (reference sequence). CDR3 in amino acids: CASSPGEGATNEKLFF. The CDR3 DNA is TGTGCCAGCAGCCCCGGCGAGGGGGCGACTAATGAAAAACTGTTTTTT.

The V call is TRBV28, the J call TRBJ2-7; 7 bases line up with TRBD1. Germline lookup yields CDR1 MDHEN and CDR2 SYDVKM. This CDR3 has 15 amino acids. After removal of 6 bases from V and 4 bases from J, the junction contained 12 bases not matched to a gene. The DNA of the CDR3 is TGTGCCAGCAGGAACTTACGGGACAGTATTTACGAGCAGTACTTC. Protein sequence: CASRNLRDSIYEQYF.

The chain joins TRBV9 to TRBJ2-5; TRBD1 might be the D (6 bases). This CDR3 region has 15 residues. Trimming took off 4 bases at V and 5 bases at J, with 18 bases between the two ends. CDR1 SGDLS and CDR2 YYNGEE come from the germline V gene. The CDR3 nucleotides are TGTGCCAGCAGCTCCGGCAGGGGCGCTGGGGAGACCCAGTACTTC. Its protein product is CASSSGRGAGETQYF.

The chain uses TRBV7-6 and TRBJ2-3, with D perhaps matching TRBD1 (6 bases). CDR1 and CDR2 (germline): SGHVS, FNYEAQ. V was clipped by 2 bases and J by 0 bases, with 15 bases between them. CDR3 size: 17 residues. This chain's CDR3 is CASSLHKAGASTDTQYF. CDR3 bases: TGTGCCAGCAGCTTACACAAGGCAGGGGCTAGCACAGATACGCAGTATTTT.

The V and J genes are TRBV7-2 and TRBJ1-2; D is possibly TRBD1 (5 bases). Germline assignment: CDR1 SGHTA and CDR2 FQGNSA. CDR3 length: 13 amino acids. Trimming took 5 bases from V and 8 from J, leaving 15 bases between them. CDR3 sequence reads: CASSPGVLEGYTF. The CDR3 region has the DNA TGTGCCAGCAGCCCGGGGGTCTTAGAGGGCTACACCTTC.

The V and J genes are TRBV9 and TRBJ2-1; no definite D call. The germline V gene has CDR1 SGDLS and CDR2 YYNGEE. V lost 0 bases and J lost 0, with 7 bases in between. This CDR3 spans 15 amino acids. This chain's CDR3 is CASSVGRSSYNEQFF. The CDR3 DNA reads as TGTGCCAGCAGCGTAGGCCGGAGCTCCTACAATGAGCAGTTCTTC.

This clone occurred a few times. CDR3 loop: CASSHLDRENSPLHF. CDR3 DNA sequence: TGCGCCAGCAGCCACTTGGACAGGGAAAATTCACCCCTCCACTTT. The chain couples TRBV4-1 to TRBJ1-6, with 8 bases lining up with TRBD1. The ends lost 3 bases at V and 7 bases at J; junction bases unmatched: 5. CDR3 length equals 15 residues. Germline lookup yields CDR1 MGHRA and CDR2 YSYEKL.

This clone was recorded a few times. The chain joins TRBV6-5 to TRBJ1-5; perhaps TRBD1 as D (6 bases). From germline, CDR1 is MNHEY and CDR2 SVGAGI. V gave up 6 bases and J gave up 0 bases, with 6 bases separating them. CDR3 size: 13 residues. The CDR3 reads CASRDSSNQPQHF. In DNA form, the CDR3 reads TGTGCCAGCAGGGACAGTAGCAATCAGCCCCAGCATTTT.

This chain connects TRBV4-1 to TRBJ1-4, with 9 bases identical to TRBD1. CDR1 and CDR2 from the germline V gene are MGHRA and YSYEKL. There are 16 residues in the CDR3. V shed 7 bases, J shed 0 bases, and the junction held 6 bases outside the gene matches. The CDR3 sequence is CASKQGAPATNEKLFF. CDR3 DNA: TGCGCCAGCAAACAGGGGGCACCTGCAACTAATGAAAAACTGTTTTTT.

V gene TRBV18 combines with J gene TRBJ2-5; D not resolved. Between the trimmed V and J ends, which lost 3 bases and 4 bases, there was a span of 6 bases. Germline-derived CDR1 and CDR2 are KGHSH and LQKENI. The CDR3 has 12 residues. The CDR3 protein is CASSPLGETQYF. In DNA, the CDR3 is TGTGCCAGCTCACCTCTCGGAGAGACCCAGTACTTC.

This clone is a singleton in its sample. This rearrangement joins TRBV21-1 to TRBJ1-3; the table calls TRBD1, which could not be checked here. TRBV21-1 is a recognized pseudogene. The length of the CDR3 is 15 residues. CDR3 sequence reads: CASSKLQVSGNTIYF. As DNA, the CDR3 is TGTGCCAGCAGCAAACTCCAGGTCTCTGGAAACACCATATATTTT.

This clone has only one observation. The genes are TRBV5-1 and TRBJ2-5; TRBD2 matches 12 bases. The CDR3 extends over 18 amino acids. Germline assignment: CDR1 SGHRS and CDR2 YFSETQ. The V segment lost 7 bases and the J segment 2 bases; nucleotides outside the gene matches: 15. The CDR3 coding sequence is TGCGCCAGCTACAGGGGTCCTAGCGGGGGGGCTTGGCAAGAGACCCAGTACTTC. Encoded protein: CASYRGPSGGAWQETQYF.

The rearrangement links TRBV18 to TRBJ1-2; 9 positions agree with TRBD1. CDR1 and CDR2 from the germline V gene are KGHSH and LQKENI. J lost 6 bases, V lost 4 bases, and 6 bases had no gene match. CDR3 size: 14 residues. Here the CDR3 DNA reads TGTGCCAGCTCACGGGACAGGGAGGATGATGGCTACACCTTC. Translation: CASSRDREDDGYTF.

CDR3 DNA sequence: TGTGCCAGTAGTCCTTACACCGGGACTCCGAACTATGGCTACACCTTC. It is translated as CASSPYTGTPNYGYTF. The chain couples TRBV19 to TRBJ1-2; D possibly corresponds to TRBD1 (5 bases). The CDR3 consists of 16 residues. CDR1 is LNHDA, CDR2 SQIVND, per germline (reference sequence). Trimming pared 5 bases from V and 2 bases from J, leaving 18 bases between.

The chain links TRBV9 to TRBJ1-1; weak D call: TRBD1 (6 bases). Germline CDR1 SGDLS, CDR2 YYNGEE. V lost 4 bases, J lost 4 bases, and 14 bases lay in between. The CDR3 totals 14 residues. Here the CDR3 DNA reads TGTGCCAGCAGCCTTAGTCAGGGGCCCACTGAAGCTTTCTTT. Protein sequence: CASSLSQGPTEAFF. The variable domain in full, completed from reference TRBV9 and TRBJ1-1, reads DSGVTQTPKHLITATGQRVTLRCSPRSGDLSVYWYQQSLDQGLQFLIQYYNGEERAKGNILERFSAQQFPDLHSELNLSSLELGDSALYFCASSLSQGPTEAFFGQGTRLTVV.

The J gene is TRBJ2-7, the V gene TRBV6-1; maybe TRBD2 (6 bases). Germline assignment: CDR1 MNHNS and CDR2 SASEGT. Trimming stripped 2 bases from V and 5 bases from J, with 16 bases between. The CDR3 runs to 15 residues. The CDR3 coding sequence is TGTGCCAGCAGTGAACTCCGACTAGATCTGAACGAGCAGTACTTC. Protein: CASSELRLDLNEQYF.

This clone was counted only a few times. The chain couples TRBV7-3 to TRBJ1-2, with D perhaps matching TRBD1 (5 bases). V lost 3 bases to trimming and J lost 6 bases, with 11 bases between them. The CDR3 has 13 amino acids. The germline CDR1 and CDR2 sequences are SGHTA and FQGTGA. The CDR3 DNA reads as TGTGCCAGCAGCTTTTCAGGGTATGATGGCTACACCTTC. This codes for CASSFSGYDGYTF.

V gene TRBV29-1 combines with J gene TRBJ1-1, with D possibly TRBD1 on 5 matching bases. Per the germline V gene, CDR1 is SQVTM and CDR2 is ANQGSEA. The germline V and J ends were trimmed by 3 bases and 1 base, with 12 bases remaining between them. CDR3 length: 14 residues. CDR3 protein: CSVDYRGGNTEAFF. The CDR3 nucleotides read TGCAGCGTTGATTATAGGGGAGGGAACACTGAAGCTTTCTTT.